The 24 T cell receptor beta chains below all came from one sample that was sequenced in a study of cytotoxic CD8 clonotypes in ibrutinib-treated CLL. Measured with immunoSEQ multiplex PCR; TCRdb has only the in-frame clones, and not every one. The repertoire holds more than 11,000 clones, roughly two thirds seen once, with about 5.5% in the top ten. The material was PBMCs, obtained before ibrutinib treatment. These receptors all stem from a human donor with chronic lymphocytic leukemia.

A note on this clone: Germline is not matched at one junction end, which may reflect a read error. The rearrangement joins TRBV7-2 to TRBJ2-2; 8 bases line up with TRBD2. This CDR3 contains 16 residues. Germline CDR1 SGHTA, CDR2 FQGNSA. DNA for the CDR3: TGTGCCAGCAGCCTAGCGGGCCTAGGAAACACCGGGGAGCTGTTTTTT. Its protein product is CASSLAGLGNTGELFF.

The J gene is TRBJ2-7, the V gene TRBV4-2; TRBD1 matches at 7 bases. There are 16 residues in the CDR3. Trimming cost V 0 bases and J 0 bases; bases outside gene matches: 5. CDR1 is LGHNA and CDR2 is YNFKEQ in the germline V gene. CDR3 nucleotide sequence: TGTGCCAGCAGCCAAGATCCGGGACAGCCCTCCTACGAGCAGTACTTC. It translates to CASSQDPGQPSYEQYF.

The chain combines TRBV19 with TRBJ2-7, with 9 bases identical to TRBD1. The ends lost 4 bases at V and 2 bases at J; junction bases unmatched: 9. The CDR3 runs 16 residues. Germline V gene data show CDR1 as LNHDA and CDR2 as SQIVND (reference sequence). CDR3 in amino acids: CASSTPTGGDPYEQYF. DNA for the CDR3: TGTGCCAGTAGTACCCCTACAGGGGGCGATCCCTACGAGCAGTACTTC.

The chain joins TRBV18 to TRBJ2-7; D not certain. The CDR3 spans 13 residues. V was shortened by 3 bases and J by 0 bases, with 6 bases between the two germline ends. Per the germline V gene, CDR1 is KGHSH and CDR2 is LQKENI. CDR3 region: CASSPPSSYEQYF. The CDR3 region has the DNA TGTGCCAGCTCACCGCCCAGCTCCTACGAGCAGTACTTC.

The table lists this clone with a count of one. J is TRBJ1-2 and V is TRBV9, with a possible D match to TRBD1 (5 bases). CDR3 length equals 13 residues. Germline V gives CDR1 SGDLS, CDR2 YYNGEE. The V end was cut by 3 bases, the J end by 4 bases, with 10 bases between. CDR3 loop: CASSGGMAYGYTF. CDR3 nucleotide sequence: TGTGCCAGCAGCGGGGGGATGGCCTATGGCTACACCTTC.

The gene calls are TRBV2 and TRBJ2-7, with D tentatively TRBD1 or TRBD2 (7 bases each). The CDR3 loop spans 15 amino acids. V was trimmed by 7 bases and J by 2 bases, leaving 18 bases between them. Germline V gene sequence: CDR1 SNHLY, CDR2 FYNNEI. The CDR3: CASTPSGGATYEQYF. For the CDR3, the DNA is TGTGCCAGCACCCCCTCAGGGGGGGCCACCTACGAGCAGTACTTC. Drawing the rest from reference TRBV2 and TRBJ2-7, the complete variable domain is EPEVTQTPSHQVTQMGQEVILRCVPISNHLYFYWYRQILGQKVEFLVSFYNNEISEKSEIFDDQFSVERPDGSNFTLKIRSTKLEDSAMYFCASTPSGGATYEQYFGPGTRLTVT.

The chain uses TRBV11-3 and TRBJ2-1, with D perhaps being TRBD1 or TRBD2 (5 bases each). The CDR3 length is 15 residues. From germline, CDR1 is SGHNT and CDR2 YENEEA. V gave up 3 bases and J gave up 0 bases, with 9 bases separating them. DNA for the CDR3: TGTGCCAGCAGCTTCGGGGCGGGCTCCTACAATGAGCAGTTCTTC. Translation: CASSFGAGSYNEQFF.

This clone was counted a few times. The chain uses TRBV6-5 and TRBJ1-3; D is ambiguous. The CDR3 totals 11 residues. The V and J ends lost 6 bases and 4 bases respectively, with 4 bases between them. The V gene's germline CDR1 is MNHEY and CDR2 SVGAGI. The CDR3 bases are TGTGCCAGCAGCCAGGGAAACACCATATATTTT. It yields the protein CASSQGNTIYF.

The V and J genes are TRBV5-1 and TRBJ2-4; no firm D call. Looked up from germline, CDR1 is SGHRS and CDR2 is YFSETQ. V lost 0 bases and J 8 bases, leaving 9 bases between the germline ends. This CDR3 spans 13 amino acids. CDR3 coding DNA: TGCGCCAGCAGCTTGGGGCCCGGAGACATTCAGTACTTC. Protein product: CASSLGPGDIQYF.

V usage is TRBV28 and J usage is TRBJ1-4; unclear D gene. The CDR3 is made up of 15 amino acids. V was clipped by 2 bases and J by 5 bases, with 12 bases between them. The germline V gene has CDR1 MDHEN and CDR2 SYDVKM. The CDR3 bases are TGTGCCAGCAGTTTACGGTTTAAGCCGAATGAAAAACTGTTTTTT. It translates to CASSLRFKPNEKLFF.

This chain links TRBV5-5 with TRBJ1-5, with D possibly matching TRBD1 (6 bases). V was pared by 0 bases and J by 6 bases, with 10 bases between. The CDR3 extends over 14 amino acids. Germline CDR1 and CDR2: SGHKS and YYEKEE (reference sequence). Here the CDR3 reads CASSLEAGVQPQHF. CDR3 DNA: TGTGCCAGCAGCTTGGAGGCAGGGGTTCAGCCCCAGCATTTT.

The chain has TRBV7-3 and TRBJ2-3, with TRBD2 as a possible D gene (5 bases). The CDR3 has 14 residues. CDR1 and CDR2 (germline): SGHTA, FQGTGA. Trimming stripped 5 bases from V and 6 bases from J, with 15 bases between. The DNA for the CDR3 is TGTGCCAGCAGCCGGACTGGCCCCGGGGATACGCAGTATTTT. It specifies CASSRTGPGDTQYF.

V usage is TRBV5-1 and J usage is TRBJ1-5; TRBD1 aligns across 10 bases. The CDR3 length is 20 residues. The V segment lost 7 bases and the J segment 3 bases; nucleotides outside the gene matches: 22. Germline lookup yields CDR1 SGHRS and CDR2 YFSETQ. CDR3 coding DNA: TGCGCCAGCCTCCATCCCCGGGACAGGGGATACCCCAACCCCAATCAGCCCCAGCATTTT. Its protein product is CASLHPRDRGYPNPNQPQHF.

The chain links TRBV28 to TRBJ2-7; 12 bases line up with TRBD2. V lost 4 bases and J lost 7; bases outside the gene matches: 11. The V gene's germline CDR1 is MDHEN and CDR2 SYDVKM. The CDR3 consists of 16 residues. CDR3 in amino acids: CASSSKGTSGPREQYF. For the CDR3, the DNA is TGTGCCAGCAGTTCCAAGGGGACTAGCGGGCCGCGGGAGCAGTACTTC.

On this clone itself: Other DNA sequences in this specimen translate into the identical CDR3. The chain is built from TRBV10-3 and TRBJ2-7; 7 bases match TRBD2. This CDR3 comprises 14 residues. The ends lost 0 bases at V and 3 bases at J; junction bases unmatched: 2. CDR1 is ENHRY, CDR2 SYGVKD, per germline. In DNA form, the CDR3 reads TGTGCCATCAGTGAGTCCCGGACTAGCTACGAGCAGTACTTC. Protein sequence: CAISESRTSYEQYF.

The chain couples TRBV30 to TRBJ2-7; D may be TRBD1 (6 bases). V was shortened by 3 bases and J by 4 bases, with 13 bases between the two germline ends. There are 13 residues in the CDR3. Germline values: CDR1 GTSNPN, CDR2 SVGIG (reference sequence). The DNA for the CDR3 is TGTGCCTGGAGAAGGGGGTTTCTGTACGAGCAGTACTTC. Its protein is CAWRRGFLYEQYF.

V is TRBV18 and J is TRBJ1-5, with D tentatively TRBD1 (5 bases). From germline, CDR1 is KGHSH and CDR2 LQKENI. The V end lost 4 bases, the J end lost 8 bases, and 9 bases lay between the germline ends. This CDR3 region has 12 residues. The CDR3 spells CASSRPGEPQHF. The CDR3 coding sequence is TGTGCCAGCTCACGTCCGGGGGAGCCCCAGCATTTT.

Only a few counts were recorded for this clone. This chain connects TRBV2 to TRBJ2-6, with a possible D match to TRBD1 (6 bases). Trimming removed 1 base from V and 11 bases from J, with 9 bases in between. This CDR3 has 13 amino acids. Per germline, CDR1 SNHLY and CDR2 FYNNEI. The CDR3 coding sequence is TGTGCCAGCAGTGAAGGGACAGCGGACGTCCTGACTTTC. Translation: CASSEGTADVLTF.

J is TRBJ2-5 and V is TRBV28; D is unresolved. From germline, CDR1 is MDHEN and CDR2 SYDVKM. This CDR3 is 12 amino acids long. V lost 8 bases and J 3 bases, leaving 10 bases between the germline ends. The CDR3 nucleotides are TGTGCCAGCGTGGGCGTCAAAGAGACCCAGTACTTC. Amino acid sequence: CASVGVKETQYF.

V usage is TRBV2 and J usage is TRBJ1-1, with D uncertain. Germline assignment: CDR1 SNHLY and CDR2 FYNNEI. The CDR3 has 13 amino acids. Trimming shortened V by 1 base and J by 6 bases, and 9 bases separated the two germline ends. The CDR3 DNA follows: TGTGCCAGCAGTGAAGGGAGGTGGGCTGAAGCTTTCTTT. Its translation: CASSEGRWAEAFF.

The chain has TRBV19 and TRBJ2-7, with D unresolved. CDR3 length equals 14 residues. Germline V gene data show CDR1 as LNHDA and CDR2 as SQIVND (reference sequence). V lost 1 base to trimming and J lost 1 base, with 8 bases between them. The CDR3 reads CASSIGQHSYEQYF. The DNA for the CDR3 is TGTGCCAGTAGTATAGGTCAACATTCCTACGAGCAGTACTTC.

The chain carries TRBV6-1 and TRBJ1-1; D is unresolved. The CDR3 is 10 residues long. Per germline, CDR1 MNHNS and CDR2 SASEGT. Trimming cost V 4 bases and J 5 bases, with 2 bases left between them. DNA of the CDR3: TGTGCCAGCAGTGGGACTGAAGCTTTCTTT. Translation: CASSGTEAFF.

The chain is built from TRBV6-6 and TRBJ1-5; TRBD1 is a possible D gene (5 bases). The CDR3 covers 16 residues. Trimming stripped 2 bases from V and 5 bases from J, with 16 bases between. Germline V gives CDR1 MNHNY, CDR2 SVGAGI (reference sequence). As DNA, the CDR3 is TGTGCCAGCAGTTACCTGGGGCTCGAGGGCGATCAGCCCCAGCATTTT. This gives the protein CASSYLGLEGDQPQHF.

The chain combines TRBV30 with TRBJ2-7, with D tentatively TRBD1 (6 bases). The CDR3 consists of 14 residues. CDR1 is GTSNPN and CDR2 is SVGIG in the germline V gene (reference sequence). V was trimmed by 3 bases and J by 2 bases, leaving 14 bases between them. The CDR3 sequence: CAWRRAGDAYEQYF. The CDR3 DNA reads as TGTGCCTGGAGGCGGGCAGGGGATGCCTACGAGCAGTACTTC.